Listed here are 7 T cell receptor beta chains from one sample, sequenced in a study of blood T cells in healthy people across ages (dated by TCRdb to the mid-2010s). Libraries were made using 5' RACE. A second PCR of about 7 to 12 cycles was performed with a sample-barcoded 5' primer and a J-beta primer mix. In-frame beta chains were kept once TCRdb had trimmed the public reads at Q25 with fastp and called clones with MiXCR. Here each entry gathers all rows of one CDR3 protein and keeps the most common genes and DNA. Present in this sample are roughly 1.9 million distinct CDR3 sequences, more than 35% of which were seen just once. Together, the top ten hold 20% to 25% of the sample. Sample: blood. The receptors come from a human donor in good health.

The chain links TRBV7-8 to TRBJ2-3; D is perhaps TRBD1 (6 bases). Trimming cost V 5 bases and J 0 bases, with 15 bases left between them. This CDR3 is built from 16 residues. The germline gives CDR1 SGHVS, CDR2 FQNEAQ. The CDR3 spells CASSPWGRGSTDTQYF. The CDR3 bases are TGTGCCAGCAGCCCCTGGGGCAGGGGCAGCACAGATACGCAGTATTTT.

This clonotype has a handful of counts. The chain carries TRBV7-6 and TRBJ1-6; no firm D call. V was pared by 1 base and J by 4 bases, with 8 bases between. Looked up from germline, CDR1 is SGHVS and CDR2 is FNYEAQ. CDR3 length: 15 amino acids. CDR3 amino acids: CASSLDRQYNSPLHF. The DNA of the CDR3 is TGTGCCAGCAGCTTAGACAGACAATATAATTCACCCCTCCACTTT.

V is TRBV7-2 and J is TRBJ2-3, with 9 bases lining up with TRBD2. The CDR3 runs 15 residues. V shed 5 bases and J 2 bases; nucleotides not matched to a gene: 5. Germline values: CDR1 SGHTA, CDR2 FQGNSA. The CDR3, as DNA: TGTGCCAGCAGCCCGAGCGGGGGGACCACAGATACGCAGTATTTT. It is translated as CASSPSGGTTDTQYF.

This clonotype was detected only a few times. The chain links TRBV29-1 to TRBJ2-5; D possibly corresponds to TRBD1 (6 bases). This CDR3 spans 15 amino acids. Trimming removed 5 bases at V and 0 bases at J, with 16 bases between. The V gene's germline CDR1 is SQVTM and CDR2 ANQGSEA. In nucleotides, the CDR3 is TGCAGCGTTCAGGGGTGGGGAACGTACCAAGAGACCCAGTACTTC. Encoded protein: CSVQGWGTYQETQYF.

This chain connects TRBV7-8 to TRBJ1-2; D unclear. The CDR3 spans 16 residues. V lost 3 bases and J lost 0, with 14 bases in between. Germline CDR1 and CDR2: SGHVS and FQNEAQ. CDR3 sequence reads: CASSFIGPGTNYGYTF. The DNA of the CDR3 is TGTGCCAGCAGCTTCATAGGCCCCGGGACTAACTATGGCTACACCTTC.

The CDR3 protein is CATGDVRLALGNEQFF. The CDR3 bases are TGTGCCACCGGGGACGTGCGACTAGCCTTAGGCAATGAGCAGTTCTTC. The V and J genes are TRBV24-1 and TRBJ2-1; 7 nucleotides align to TRBD2. CDR3 length: 16 amino acids. The trim removed 9 bases at V and 6 bases at J, leaving 16 bases unmatched. Germline assignment: CDR1 KGHDR and CDR2 SFDVKD.

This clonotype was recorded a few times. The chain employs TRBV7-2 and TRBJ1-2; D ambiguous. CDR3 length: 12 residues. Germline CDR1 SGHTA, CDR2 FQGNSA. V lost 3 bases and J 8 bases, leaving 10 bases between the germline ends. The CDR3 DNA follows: TGTGCCAGCAGCTTTTCCTTGAGCGGCTACACCTTC. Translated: CASSFSLSGYTF.